This TCR beta chain was found in a study of glioma-infiltrating T cells. Trimming stripped 3 bases from V and 1 base from J, with 6 bases between. The CDR3 is made up of 13 amino acids. Germline CDR1 and CDR2: SGHTA and FQGNSA. This clonotype was recorded many times. Its antigen is currently unknown. General observations from the study: CDR3 overlap between tissue and blood was very small.

TCR alpha and beta CDR3 regions were amplified from RNA using iRepertoire nested multiplex PCR. Input was roughly 85-450 ng of tissue mRNA or PBMC total RNA. One entry per CDR3 protein, called by TCRdb with MiXCR from the multiplex PCR reads. The sample consists of roughly 40,000 distinct CDR3 sequences, 20% to 25% of them appearing once. The chain is built from TRBV7-2 and TRBJ1-1, with unresolved D. Sequences were obtained from glioma tissue, nonneoplastic brain tissue, or PBMCs (not recorded which). The TCR comes from a human donor with low-grade glioma or glioblastoma, undergoing nonglioma brain surgery, or in good health (not recorded which). The CDR3 region has the DNA TGTGCCAGCAGCTTTGGCGAGAACACTGAAGCTTTCTTT. It translates to CASSFGENTEAFF.